Listed below are T cell receptor beta chains from one sample, sequenced in a study of neoadjuvant nivolumab and ipilimumab in lung cancer. This table comes from immunoSEQ multiplex PCR, and its TCRdb copy is limited to in-frame clones, with some not included. The sample contains just over 3,500 clones, about 71% of which appear only once. The source was peripheral blood, collected after neoadjuvant nivolumab, alone or with ipilimumab, at or shortly before surgery. These receptors were obtained from an adult with non-small cell lung cancer. Each CDR3 is given without its conserved first and last residue. Size is stated for part of the rows, as once, few or many counts, or as a class when the clone is expanded.

cdr3_aa: AWSMGRDTQY
v_call: TRBV30
j_call: TRBJ2-3
clone_size: few
cdr3_length: 10

cdr3_aa: ASSPDRGSNQPQH
v_call: TRBV11-1
j_call: TRBJ1-5
clone_size: once
cdr3_length: 13

cdr3_aa: AWRTSRSSGNTIY
v_call: TRBV30
j_call: TRBJ1-3
clone_size: once
cdr3_length: 13

cdr3_aa: ASSRRGNTGELF
v_call: TRBV11-2
j_call: TRBJ2-2
clone_size: -
cdr3_length: 12

cdr3_aa: ASSQRGDTEAF
v_call: TRBV11-2
j_call: TRBJ1-1
clone_size: -
cdr3_length: 11

cdr3_aa: ASSENGSPYNEQF
v_call: TRBV6-1
j_call: TRBJ2-1
clone_size: -
cdr3_length: 13

cdr3_aa: ASSTGGSYEQY
v_call: TRBV5-1
j_call: TRBJ2-7
clone_size: -
cdr3_length: 11

cdr3_aa: ASSSGSGQPQH
v_call: TRBV7-3
j_call: TRBJ1-5
clone_size: few
cdr3_length: 11

cdr3_aa: AWSPQDLQETQY
v_call: TRBV30
j_call: TRBJ2-5
clone_size: -
cdr3_length: 12

cdr3_aa: SVDGNTEAF
v_call: TRBV29-1
j_call: TRBJ1-1
clone_size: few
cdr3_length: 9

cdr3_aa: ASSSSPIRGRLEKLF
v_call: TRBV28
j_call: TRBJ1-4
clone_size: -
cdr3_length: 15

cdr3_aa: ASAPVESDYGYT
v_call: TRBV19
j_call: TRBJ1-2
clone_size: few
cdr3_length: 12

cdr3_aa: ASSSSTGRSTEAF
v_call: TRBV28
j_call: TRBJ1-1
clone_size: -
cdr3_length: 13

cdr3_aa: ASTPDSYQETQY
v_call: TRBV5-1
j_call: TRBJ2-5
clone_size: -
cdr3_length: 12

cdr3_aa: ATRDFSVDEQF
v_call: TRBV19
j_call: TRBJ2-1
clone_size: few
cdr3_length: 11

cdr3_aa: ASSIWTNSQETQY
v_call: TRBV5-6
j_call: TRBJ2-5
clone_size: -
cdr3_length: 13

cdr3_aa: ASSGEDFYTDTQY
v_call: TRBV7-8
j_call: TRBJ2-3
clone_size: -
cdr3_length: 13

cdr3_aa: ASSFGHGGPYEQY
v_call: TRBV6-6
j_call: TRBJ2-7
clone_size: -
cdr3_length: 13

cdr3_aa: ASSLSGQSTDTQY
v_call: TRBV27
j_call: TRBJ2-3
clone_size: -
cdr3_length: 13

cdr3_aa: ASSSWRQGYNSPLH
v_call: TRBV7-9
j_call: TRBJ1-6
clone_size: -
cdr3_length: 14

cdr3_aa: AIQPGLAANGNNEQF
v_call: TRBV10-3
j_call: TRBJ2-1
clone_size: -
cdr3_length: 15

cdr3_aa: ASSHQGPQQSRANVLT
v_call: TRBV23-1
j_call: TRBJ2-6
clone_size: -
cdr3_length: 16

cdr3_aa: ASSPGVSGANVLT
v_call: TRBV7-2
j_call: TRBJ2-6
clone_size: once
cdr3_length: 13

cdr3_aa: ASSQDGFYGYT
v_call: TRBV5-4
j_call: TRBJ1-2
clone_size: -
cdr3_length: 11

cdr3_aa: ASSIQGTGELF
v_call: TRBV19
j_call: TRBJ2-2
clone_size: -
cdr3_length: 11

cdr3_aa: ASSFKVKGTEAF
v_call: TRBV28
j_call: TRBJ1-1
clone_size: -
cdr3_length: 12

cdr3_aa: ASTTGSGYT
v_call: TRBV6-5
j_call: TRBJ1-2
clone_size: -
cdr3_length: 9

cdr3_aa: TSSQARDAVKRTGELF
v_call: TRBV1
j_call: TRBJ2-2
clone_size: -
cdr3_length: 16

cdr3_aa: ASSEVRGVNYGYT
v_call: TRBV6-1
j_call: TRBJ1-2
clone_size: -
cdr3_length: 13

cdr3_aa: ASTLTSGSFEQF
v_call: TRBV5-1
j_call: TRBJ2-1
clone_size: -
cdr3_length: 12

cdr3_aa: ASRTSGSSDTQY
v_call: TRBV27
j_call: TRBJ2-3
clone_size: once
cdr3_length: 12

cdr3_aa: ANTQVHRVKNIQY
v_call: TRBV10-1
j_call: TRBJ2-4
clone_size: -
cdr3_length: 13

cdr3_aa: ASSLGGLAADTQY
v_call: TRBV5-1
j_call: TRBJ2-3
clone_size: -
cdr3_length: 13

cdr3_aa: ASSKIPLGGTYNEQF
v_call: TRBV5-1
j_call: TRBJ2-1
clone_size: -
cdr3_length: 15

cdr3_aa: ASSQGGGTQY
v_call: TRBV4-3
j_call: TRBJ2-3
clone_size: -
cdr3_length: 10

cdr3_aa: ASSGQGASASYEQY
v_call: TRBV4-1
j_call: TRBJ2-7
clone_size: -
cdr3_length: 14

cdr3_aa: ASSRTGTNLHNEQF
v_call: TRBV5-4
j_call: TRBJ2-1
clone_size: -
cdr3_length: 14

cdr3_aa: ASSLARETQY
v_call: TRBV7-9
j_call: TRBJ2-5
clone_size: -
cdr3_length: 10

cdr3_aa: ASSVGDGTEAF
v_call: TRBV19
j_call: TRBJ1-1
clone_size: -
cdr3_length: 11

cdr3_aa: ASSVGGSAVTGELF
v_call: TRBV9
j_call: TRBJ2-2
clone_size: few
cdr3_length: 14

cdr3_aa: ASSLLTGGRTGELF
v_call: TRBV5-4
j_call: TRBJ2-2
clone_size: -
cdr3_length: 14

cdr3_aa: ASSLLVTGTNTEAF
v_call: TRBV2
j_call: TRBJ1-1
clone_size: -
cdr3_length: 14

cdr3_aa: ASSYGTGSNQPQH
v_call: TRBV6-6
j_call: TRBJ1-5
clone_size: -
cdr3_length: 13

cdr3_aa: ASSPIGSGANVLT
v_call: TRBV28
j_call: TRBJ2-6
clone_size: -
cdr3_length: 13

cdr3_aa: ASSLPGQLKNSNQPQH
v_call: TRBV19
j_call: TRBJ1-5
clone_size: -
cdr3_length: 16

cdr3_aa: ASSPAPSGITDTQY
v_call: TRBV11-2
j_call: TRBJ2-3
clone_size: -
cdr3_length: 14

cdr3_aa: AISDNSRNTGELF
v_call: TRBV10-3
j_call: TRBJ2-2
clone_size: -
cdr3_length: 13

cdr3_aa: AITPGQGEYGYT
v_call: TRBV10-3
j_call: TRBJ1-2
clone_size: -
cdr3_length: 12

cdr3_aa: ASSIDTGDSGANVLT
v_call: TRBV19
j_call: TRBJ2-6
clone_size: -
cdr3_length: 15

cdr3_aa: ASRFTAGGAYNEQF
v_call: TRBV4-2
j_call: TRBJ2-1
clone_size: -
cdr3_length: 14

cdr3_aa: SVGNVGPGTQITSYEQY
v_call: TRBV29-1
j_call: TRBJ2-7
clone_size: -
cdr3_length: 17

cdr3_aa: ASSLHRTTYEQY
v_call: TRBV7-2
j_call: TRBJ2-7
clone_size: -
cdr3_length: 12

cdr3_aa: AISVRGLGNEQF
v_call: TRBV10-3
j_call: TRBJ2-1
clone_size: -
cdr3_length: 12

cdr3_aa: AAGASYEQY
v_call: TRBV30
j_call: TRBJ2-7
clone_size: -
cdr3_length: 9

cdr3_aa: ASRRGGGANVLT
v_call: TRBV2
j_call: TRBJ2-6
clone_size: -
cdr3_length: 12